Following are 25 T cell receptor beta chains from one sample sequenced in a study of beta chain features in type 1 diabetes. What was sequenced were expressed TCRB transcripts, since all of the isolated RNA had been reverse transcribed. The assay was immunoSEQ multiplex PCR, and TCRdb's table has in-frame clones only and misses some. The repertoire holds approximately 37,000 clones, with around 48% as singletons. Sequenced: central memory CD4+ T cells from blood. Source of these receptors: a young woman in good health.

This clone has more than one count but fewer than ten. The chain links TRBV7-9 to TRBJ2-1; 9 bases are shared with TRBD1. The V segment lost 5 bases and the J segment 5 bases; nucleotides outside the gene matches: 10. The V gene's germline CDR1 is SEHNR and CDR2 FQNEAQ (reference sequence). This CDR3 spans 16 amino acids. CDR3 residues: CASSTRTGGLDNEQFF. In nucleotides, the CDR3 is TGTGCCAGCAGCACCCGAACAGGGGGCCTTGACAATGAGCAGTTCTTC. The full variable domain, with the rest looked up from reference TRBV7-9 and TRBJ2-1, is DTGVSQNPRHKITKRGQNVTFRCDPISEHNRLYWYRQTLGQGPEFLTYFQNEAQLEKSRLLSDRFSAERPKGSFSTLEIQRTEQGDSAMYLCASSTRTGGLDNEQFFGPGTRLTVL.

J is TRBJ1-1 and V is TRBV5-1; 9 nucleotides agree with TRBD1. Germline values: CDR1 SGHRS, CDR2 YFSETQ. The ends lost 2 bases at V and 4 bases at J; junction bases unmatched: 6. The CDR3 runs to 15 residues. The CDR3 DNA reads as TGCGCCAGCAGCTTAGACCACAGGGGGCCCACTGAAGCTTTCTTT. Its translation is CASSLDHRGPTEAFF.

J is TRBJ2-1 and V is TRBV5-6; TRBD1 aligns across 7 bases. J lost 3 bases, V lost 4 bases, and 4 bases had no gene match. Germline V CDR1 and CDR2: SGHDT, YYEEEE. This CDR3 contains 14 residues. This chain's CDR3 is CASSRGQDYNEQFF. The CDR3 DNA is TGTGCCAGCAGCCGTGGACAGGACTACAATGAGCAGTTCTTC.

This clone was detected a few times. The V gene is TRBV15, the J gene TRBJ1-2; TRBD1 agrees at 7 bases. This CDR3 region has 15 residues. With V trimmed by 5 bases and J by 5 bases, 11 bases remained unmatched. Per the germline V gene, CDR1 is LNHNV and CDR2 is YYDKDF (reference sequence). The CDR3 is CATSGLNRGRYGYTF. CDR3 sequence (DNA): TGTGCCACCAGCGGACTAAACAGGGGTCGTTATGGCTACACCTTC.

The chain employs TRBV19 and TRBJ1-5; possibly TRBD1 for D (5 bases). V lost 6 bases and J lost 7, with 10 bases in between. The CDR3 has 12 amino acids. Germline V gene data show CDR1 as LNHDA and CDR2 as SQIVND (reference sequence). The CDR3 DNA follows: TGTGCCAGTAGAGGGGCCGGGCAGCCCCAGCATTTT. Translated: CASRGAGQPQHF.

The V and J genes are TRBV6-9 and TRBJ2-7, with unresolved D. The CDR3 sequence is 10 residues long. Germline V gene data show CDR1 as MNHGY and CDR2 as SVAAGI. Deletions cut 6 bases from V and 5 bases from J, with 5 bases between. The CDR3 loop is CASRSDEQYF. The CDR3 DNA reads TGTGCCAGCAGGTCGGACGAGCAGTACTTC.

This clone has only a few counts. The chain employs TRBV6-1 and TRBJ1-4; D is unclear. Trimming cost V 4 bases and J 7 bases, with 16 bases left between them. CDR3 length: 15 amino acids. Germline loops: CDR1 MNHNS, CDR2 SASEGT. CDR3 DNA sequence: TGTGCCAGCAGTGCGGACGGACTAAGCCTTGAAAAACTGTTTTTT. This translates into CASSADGLSLEKLFF.

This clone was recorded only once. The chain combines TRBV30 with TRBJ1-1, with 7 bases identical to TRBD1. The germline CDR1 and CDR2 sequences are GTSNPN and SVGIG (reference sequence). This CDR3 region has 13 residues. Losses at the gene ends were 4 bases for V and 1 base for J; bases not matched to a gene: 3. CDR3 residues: CAWTGTANTEAFF. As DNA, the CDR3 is TGTGCCTGGACCGGGACAGCGAACACTGAAGCTTTCTTT.

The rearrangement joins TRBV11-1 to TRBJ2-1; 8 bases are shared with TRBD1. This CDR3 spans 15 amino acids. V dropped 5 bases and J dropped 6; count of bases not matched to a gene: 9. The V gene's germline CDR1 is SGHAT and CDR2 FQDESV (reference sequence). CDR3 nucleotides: TGTGCCAGCAGCACCCGGACAGGGTTTGGCAATGAGCAGTTCTTC. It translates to CASSTRTGFGNEQFF. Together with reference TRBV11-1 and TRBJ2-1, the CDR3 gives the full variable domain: EAEVAQSPRYKITEKSQAVAFWCDPISGHATLYWYRQILGQGPELLVQFQDESVVDDSQLPKDRFSAERLKGVDSTLKIQPAELGDSAMYLCASSTRTGFGNEQFFGPGTRLTVL.

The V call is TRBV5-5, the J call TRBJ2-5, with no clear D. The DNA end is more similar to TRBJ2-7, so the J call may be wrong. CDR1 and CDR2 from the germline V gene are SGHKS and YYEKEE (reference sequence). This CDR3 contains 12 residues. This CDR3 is CASVAPSYEQYF. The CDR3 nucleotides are TGTGCCAGCGTAGCACCCTCCTACGAGCAGTACTTC.

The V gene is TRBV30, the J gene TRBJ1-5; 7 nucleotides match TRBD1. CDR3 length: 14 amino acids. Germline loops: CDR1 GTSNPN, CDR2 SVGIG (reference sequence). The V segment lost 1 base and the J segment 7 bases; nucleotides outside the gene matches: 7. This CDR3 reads CAWSALTGRQPQHF. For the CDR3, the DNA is TGTGCCTGGAGTGCCCTGACAGGGCGGCAGCCCCAGCATTTT.

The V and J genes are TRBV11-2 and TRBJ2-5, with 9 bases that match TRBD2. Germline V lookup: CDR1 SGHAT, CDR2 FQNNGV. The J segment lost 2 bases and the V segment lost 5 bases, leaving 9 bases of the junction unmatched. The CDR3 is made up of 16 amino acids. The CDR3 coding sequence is TGTGCCAGCAGCCGAAGGACTAGCGTGGTTCAAGAGACCCAGTACTTC. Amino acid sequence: CASSRRTSVVQETQYF.

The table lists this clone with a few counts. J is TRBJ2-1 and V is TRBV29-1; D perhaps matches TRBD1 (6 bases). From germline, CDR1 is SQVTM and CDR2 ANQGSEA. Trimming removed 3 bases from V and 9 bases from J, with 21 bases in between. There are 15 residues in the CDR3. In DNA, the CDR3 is TGCAGCGTTGAGGCACCGGGACACGCAGCTAGTGAGCAGTTCTTC. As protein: CSVEAPGHAASEQFF.

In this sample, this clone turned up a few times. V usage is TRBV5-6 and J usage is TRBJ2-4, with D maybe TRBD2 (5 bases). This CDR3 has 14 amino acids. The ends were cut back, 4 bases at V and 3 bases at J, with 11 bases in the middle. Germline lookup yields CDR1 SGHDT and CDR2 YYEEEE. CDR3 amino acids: CASSRTLIKNIQYF. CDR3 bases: TGTGCCAGCAGCCGGACTCTCATCAAAAACATTCAGTACTTC.

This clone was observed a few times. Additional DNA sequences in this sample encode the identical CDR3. The CDR3 protein is CASSPGQNYGYTF. The DNA for the CDR3 is TGTGCCAGCAGTCCGGGACAGAACTATGGCTACACCTTC. The chain links TRBV6-6 to TRBJ1-2, with 7 bases that match TRBD1. Germline CDR1 is MNHNY and CDR2 is SVGAGI (reference sequence). This CDR3 spans 13 amino acids. The V and J ends lost 5 bases and 2 bases, in that order; junction bases with no gene match: 2.

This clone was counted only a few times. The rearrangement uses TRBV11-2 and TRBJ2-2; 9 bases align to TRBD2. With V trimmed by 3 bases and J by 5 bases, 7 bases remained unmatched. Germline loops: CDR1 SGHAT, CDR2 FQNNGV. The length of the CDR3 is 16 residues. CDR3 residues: CASSFVAGAGTGELFF. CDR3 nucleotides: TGTGCCAGCAGCTTCGTAGCGGGAGCCGGTACCGGGGAGCTGTTTTTT.

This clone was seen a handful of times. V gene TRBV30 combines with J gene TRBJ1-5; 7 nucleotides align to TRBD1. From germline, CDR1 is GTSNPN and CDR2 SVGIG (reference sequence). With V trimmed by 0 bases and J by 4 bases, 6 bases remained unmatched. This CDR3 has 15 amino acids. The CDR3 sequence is CAWSVKDRRNQPQHF. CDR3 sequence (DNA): TGTGCCTGGAGTGTAAAGGACAGGCGAAATCAGCCCCAGCATTTT.

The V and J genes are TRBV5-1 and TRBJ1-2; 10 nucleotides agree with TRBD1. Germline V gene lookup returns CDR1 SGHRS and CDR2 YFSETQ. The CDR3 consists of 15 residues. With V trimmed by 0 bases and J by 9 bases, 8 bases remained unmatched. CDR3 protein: CASSLASTGQGSYTF. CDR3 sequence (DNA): TGCGCCAGCAGCTTGGCCTCGACGGGACAGGGGAGCTACACCTTC. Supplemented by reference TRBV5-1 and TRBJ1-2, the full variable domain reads KAGVTQTPRYLIKTRGQQVTLSCSPISGHRSVSWYQQTPGQGLQFLFEYFSETQRNKGNFPGRFSGRQFSNSRSEMNVSTLELGDSALYLCASSLASTGQGSYTFGSGTRLTVV.

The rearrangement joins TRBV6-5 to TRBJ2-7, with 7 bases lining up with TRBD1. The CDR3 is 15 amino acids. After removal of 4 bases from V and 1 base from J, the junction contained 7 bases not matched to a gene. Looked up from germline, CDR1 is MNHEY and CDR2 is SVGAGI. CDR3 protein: CASSSAGTASYEQYF. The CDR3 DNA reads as TGTGCCAGCAGTTCCGCCGGGACAGCTTCCTACGAGCAGTACTTC.

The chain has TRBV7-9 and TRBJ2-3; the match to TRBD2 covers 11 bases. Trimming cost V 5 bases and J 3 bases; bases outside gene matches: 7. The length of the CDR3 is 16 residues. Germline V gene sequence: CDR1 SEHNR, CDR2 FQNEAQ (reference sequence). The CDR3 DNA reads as TGTGCCAGCAGCCCCGGGACTAGCGGCGTAACAGATACGCAGTATTTT. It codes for CASSPGTSGVTDTQYF.

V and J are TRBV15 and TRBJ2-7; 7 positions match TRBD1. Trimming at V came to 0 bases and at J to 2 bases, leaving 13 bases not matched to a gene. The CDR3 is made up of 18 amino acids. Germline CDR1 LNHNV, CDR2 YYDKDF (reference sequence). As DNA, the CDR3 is TGTGCCACCAGCAGAGACGAGTCACAGGGGACGTTAACCTACGAGCAGTACTTC. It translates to CATSRDESQGTLTYEQYF.

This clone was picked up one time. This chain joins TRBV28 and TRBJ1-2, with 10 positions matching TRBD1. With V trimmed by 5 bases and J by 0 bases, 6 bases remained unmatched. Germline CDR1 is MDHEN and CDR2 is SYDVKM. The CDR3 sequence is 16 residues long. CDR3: CASSPHGQGANYGYTF. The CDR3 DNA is TGTGCCAGCAGTCCCCACGGACAGGGGGCTAACTATGGCTACACCTTC.

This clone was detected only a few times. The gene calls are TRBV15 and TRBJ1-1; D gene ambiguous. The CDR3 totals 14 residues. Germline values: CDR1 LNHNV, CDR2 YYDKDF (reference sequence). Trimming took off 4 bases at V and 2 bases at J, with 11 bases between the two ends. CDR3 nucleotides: TGTGCCACCAGCAAAAGCCGCCGTAACACTGAAGCTTTCTTT. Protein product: CATSKSRRNTEAFF.

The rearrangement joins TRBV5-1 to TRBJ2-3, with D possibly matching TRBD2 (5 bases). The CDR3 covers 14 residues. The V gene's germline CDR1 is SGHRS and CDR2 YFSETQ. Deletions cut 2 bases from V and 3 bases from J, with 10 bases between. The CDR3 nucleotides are TGCGCCAGCAGCTTTCTAGCCGGTACAGATACGCAGTATTTT. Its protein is CASSFLAGTDTQYF.

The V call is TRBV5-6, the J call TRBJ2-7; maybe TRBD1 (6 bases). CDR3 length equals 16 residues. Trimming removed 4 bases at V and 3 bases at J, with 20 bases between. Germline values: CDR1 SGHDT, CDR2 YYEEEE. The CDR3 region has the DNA TGTGCCAGCAGCGGTCAGGGGTCCCTGGTACTCTACGAGCAGTACTTC. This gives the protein CASSGQGSLVLYEQYF.